This passage covers 22 T cell receptor beta chains from one sample sequenced in a study of shared clonotypes between healthy human individuals. Sequencing used immunoSEQ multiplex PCR; TCRdb keeps in-frame clones, though not all of them. The table has some 2.4 million clones, 93% seen once; the top ten hold approximately 0.35%. Sequences were obtained from naive CD4+ T cells from PBMCs. Indicated subset: CD45RA+ positively selected. Source of these receptors: a man aged 18-30 years in good health. Some clones in this sample may be carry-over from other donors' samples.

This clone was detected only a few times. The sample contains more than one DNA sequence encoding this CDR3. The genes are TRBV2 and TRBJ1-2; TRBD1 might be the D (6 bases). The CDR3 covers 13 residues. Germline loops: CDR1 SNHLY, CDR2 FYNNEI. V lost 4 bases and J 4 bases, leaving 10 bases between the germline ends. This CDR3 is CASSGQGPYGYTF. CDR3 coding DNA: TGTGCCAGCAGTGGTCAGGGGCCCTATGGCTACACCTTC.

The chain carries TRBV20-1 and TRBJ2-5; D gene uncertain. With the DNA end fitting TRBJ2-7 better, the J assignment may be wrong. The germline gives CDR1 DFQATT, CDR2 SNEGSKA (reference sequence). The CDR3 length is 11 residues. This chain's CDR3 is CSAVERHEQYF. The CDR3 region has the DNA TGCAGTGCGGTAGAGAGGCACGAGCAGTACTTC.

V and J are TRBV28 and TRBJ2-7; 8 bases agree with TRBD1. The CDR3 runs to 11 residues. Germline trimming cut 6 bases from V and 9 bases from J; bases unmatched to any gene: 4. Per germline, CDR1 MDHEN and CDR2 SYDVKM. Written as DNA, the CDR3 is TGTGCCAGCAGGACAGGGGAGGCGCAGTACTTC. Amino acid sequence: CASRTGEAQYF.

The gene calls are TRBV12-5 and TRBJ2-1; 13 bases match TRBD2. V was clipped by 7 bases and J by 3 bases; unmatched bases: 6. CDR1 is LGHNT, CDR2 FRNRAP, per germline. The CDR3 sequence is 16 residues long. The CDR3 sequence: CASASTSGRVYNEQFF. Here the CDR3 DNA reads TGTGCTAGTGCCTCAACTAGCGGGAGGGTCTACAATGAGCAGTTCTTC.

The genes are TRBV27 and TRBJ1-5; D is perhaps TRBD1 (5 bases). The CDR3 runs to 17 residues. The ends were cut back, 2 bases at V and 4 bases at J, with 18 bases in the middle. Germline CDR1 and CDR2: MNHEY and SMNVEV (reference sequence). CDR3 DNA: TGTGCCAGCAGTTTAAGGGGACGGGGTGGCCTAAATCAGCCCCAGCATTTT. It encodes CASSLRGRGGLNQPQHF.

The genes are TRBV11-2 and TRBJ2-1, with TRBD2 identical over 8 bases. V was clipped by 5 bases and J by 6 bases; unmatched bases: 6. The CDR3 has 14 residues. From germline, CDR1 is SGHAT and CDR2 FQNNGV. The DNA for the CDR3 is TGTGCCAGCAGCCTCACTAGCGGTGTCAATGAGCAGTTCTTC. Translating gives CASSLTSGVNEQFF.

The gene calls are TRBV5-6 and TRBJ2-7; either TRBD1 or TRBD2 may supply D (7 bases each). V was trimmed by 4 bases and J by 4 bases, leaving 15 bases between them. Germline CDR1 is SGHDT and CDR2 is YYEEEE. This CDR3 contains 14 residues. Here the CDR3 DNA reads TGTGCCAGCAGCAGATACAGGGGACTATACGAGCAGTACTTC. Translation: CASSRYRGLYEQYF.

V usage is TRBV15 and J usage is TRBJ1-1; tentatively, D is TRBD1 (6 bases). The V end was cut by 3 bases, the J end by 7 bases, with 15 bases between. In germline, CDR1 is LNHNV, CDR2 YYDKDF (reference sequence). CDR3 size: 14 residues. The CDR3 region has the DNA TGTGCCACCAGCAGGGGGGGGCTCGCTGTTGAAGCTTTCTTT. Its translation is CATSRGGLAVEAFF.

This chain joins TRBV6-6 and TRBJ2-1, with 7 bases aligning to TRBD2. The CDR3 consists of 15 residues. Losses at the gene ends were 6 bases for V and 0 bases for J; bases not matched to a gene: 5. CDR1 and CDR2 from the germline V gene are MNHNY and SVGAGI (reference sequence). The CDR3 DNA reads as TGTGCCAGCAGCCCACGCGGGAGCTCCTACAATGAGCAGTTCTTC. Translating gives CASSPRGSSYNEQFF.

This chain joins TRBV19 and TRBJ2-5; a weak D match, TRBD2 (6 bases). Deletions cut 3 bases from V and 4 bases from J, with 24 bases between. The CDR3 consists of 18 residues. In germline, CDR1 is LNHDA, CDR2 SQIVND (reference sequence). CDR3 amino acids: CASSMRGGDGREGETQYF. The CDR3, as DNA: TGTGCCAGTAGTATGAGAGGAGGGGATGGTAGAGAGGGAGAGACCCAGTACTTC.

Comment on this clone: This same CDR3 is encoded by further DNA sequences in the sample. This chain links TRBV7-3 with TRBJ2-7; D gene ambiguous. CDR1 and CDR2 (germline): SGHTA, FQGTGA. V lost 1 base, J lost 1 base, and 5 bases lay in between. The CDR3 contains 13 residues. The CDR3 sequence: CASSLRGSYEQYF. CDR3 in DNA: TGTGCCAGCAGCTTAAGAGGATCCTACGAGCAGTACTTC.

CDR3 nucleotides: TGCGCCAGCAGCTTCTTCGGGGGACAGGGAACCGGGGAGCTGTTTTTT. Amino acid sequence: CASSFFGGQGTGELFF. V is TRBV5-1 and J is TRBJ2-2; 9 bases match TRBD1. The CDR3 has 16 residues. The germline V gene encodes CDR1 SGHRS and CDR2 YFSETQ. Trimming took 2 bases from V and 5 from J; bases not matched to a gene: 7. Full variable domain (missing parts from reference TRBV5-1 and TRBJ2-2): KAGVTQTPRYLIKTRGQQVTLSCSPISGHRSVSWYQQTPGQGLQFLFEYFSETQRNKGNFPGRFSGRQFSNSRSEMNVSTLELGDSALYLCASSFFGGQGTGELFFGEGSRLTVL.

The chain is built from TRBV28 and TRBJ1-4, with 8 bases that match TRBD1. The CDR3 is made up of 15 amino acids. Trimming at V came to 5 bases and at J to 3 bases, leaving 5 bases not matched to a gene. From germline, CDR1 is MDHEN and CDR2 SYDVKM. CDR3 nucleotide sequence: TGTGCCAGCAGTCCTTGGACAGGGCCTAATGAAAAACTGTTTTTT. Protein: CASSPWTGPNEKLFF.

The table lists this clone with a count of one. This chain uses TRBV13 with TRBJ2-7, with TRBD1 identical over 9 bases. This CDR3 comprises 15 residues. CDR1 is PRHDT and CDR2 is FYEKMQ in the germline V gene (reference sequence). V lost 4 bases to trimming and J lost 2 bases; unmatched junction nucleotides: 6. As DNA, the CDR3 is TGTGCCAGCAGCTCAACAGGGGGCTTGACCTACGAGCAGTACTTC. Its protein is CASSSTGGLTYEQYF.

The J gene is TRBJ2-3, the V gene TRBV7-2; the match to TRBD2 covers 10 bases. The ends lost 7 bases at V and 7 bases at J; junction bases unmatched: 14. CDR1 and CDR2 from the germline V gene are SGHTA and FQGNSA. This CDR3 has 16 residues. As DNA, the CDR3 is TGTGCCAGCACCCCCCATAGCGGGAGGCCCGGGTATACGCAGTATTTT. It yields the protein CASTPHSGRPGYTQYF.

In this sample, this clone turned up once. This chain links TRBV4-3 with TRBJ2-3; 7 nucleotides match TRBD1. Germline V gene lookup returns CDR1 LGHNA and CDR2 YSLEER. The CDR3 is made up of 16 amino acids. J lost 0 bases, V lost 2 bases, and 5 bases had no gene match. CDR3 sequence (DNA): TGCGCCAGCAGCCAAACAGACAGGGCGAGCACAGATACGCAGTATTTT. Its translation is CASSQTDRASTDTQYF.

V and J are TRBV6-1 and TRBJ2-2; no reliable D call. CDR1 is MNHNS and CDR2 is SASEGT in the germline V gene. The length of the CDR3 is 12 residues. V lost 5 bases, J lost 7 bases, and 8 bases lay in between. CDR3 sequence (DNA): TGTGCCAGCAGTCAGGCCGGCGGGGAGCTGTTTTTT. It encodes CASSQAGGELFF.

This clone has only a few counts. At the DNA level, this CDR3 is encoded by other sequences in the same sample as well. J is TRBJ2-2 and V is TRBV30; D gene uncertain. Germline V gives CDR1 GTSNPN, CDR2 SVGIG (reference sequence). The CDR3 loop spans 11 amino acids. The ends were cut back, 0 bases at V and 5 bases at J, with 1 base in the middle. CDR3 DNA sequence: TGTGCCTGGAGTGTGACCGGGGAGCTGTTTTTT. It encodes CAWSVTGELFF.

The rearrangement uses TRBV29-1 and TRBJ2-6; tentatively, D is TRBD2 (5 bases). The CDR3 covers 14 residues. Trimming stripped 1 base from V and 4 bases from J, with 8 bases between. The V gene's germline CDR1 is SQVTM and CDR2 ANQGSEA. DNA of the CDR3: TGCAGCGTTGAAGGCGGGTACGGGGCCAACGTCCTGACTTTC. It yields the protein CSVEGGYGANVLTF. Filled out from reference TRBV29-1 and TRBJ2-6, the complete variable domain reads SAVISQKPSRDICQRGTSLTIQCQVDSQVTMMFWYRQQPGQSLTLIATANQGSEATYESGFVIDKFPISRPNLTFSTLTVSNMSPEDSSIYLCSVEGGYGANVLTFGAGSRLTVL.

This rearrangement joins TRBV18 to TRBJ2-2; 9 positions match TRBD1. Germline V gene lookup returns CDR1 KGHSH and CDR2 LQKENI. The CDR3 contains 15 residues. The ends lost 4 bases at V and 4 bases at J; junction bases unmatched: 4. Written as DNA, the CDR3 is TGTGCCAGCTCACTAGACAGGGGGAGCACCGGGGAGCTGTTTTTT. Its translation is CASSLDRGSTGELFF.

This clone has just one count. CDR3: CASSLFRTGEQYF. Here the CDR3 DNA reads TGTGCCAGCAGCTTATTCCGGACAGGGGAGCAGTACTTC. V and J are TRBV7-9 and TRBJ2-7; TRBD1 matches at 8 bases. With 2 bases clipped from V and 7 bases from J, the junction kept 4 bases outside the gene matches. Germline V gives CDR1 SEHNR, CDR2 FQNEAQ (reference sequence). This CDR3 has 13 amino acids.

This clone is a singleton in its sample. The V and J genes are TRBV7-2 and TRBJ2-1, with D possibly TRBD2 on 5 matching bases. This CDR3 region has 15 residues. V shed 2 bases and J shed 2 bases, with 10 bases lying between them. Germline CDR1 and CDR2: SGHTA and FQGNSA. The CDR3 protein is CASSLSGNPYNEQFF. The CDR3 DNA sequence: TGTGCCAGCAGCTTATCGGGGAACCCCTACAATGAGCAGTTCTTC.